This T cell receptor beta chain was identified in a study of cytomegalovirus exposure and HLA in healthy donors. Germline CDR1 and CDR2: SGHRS and YFSETQ. The CDR3 is 15 amino acids. Trimming at V came to 4 bases and at J to 7 bases, leaving 11 bases not matched to a gene. The study's findings and limits: TCR sequences were mostly rare, though some public TCRs occurred in many donors. Associated with cytomegalovirus, according to the listing, were around 170 TCR beta chains. With high specificity and sensitivity, the classifier reportedly diagnosed cytomegalovirus status. Under in vitro conditions, three CMV-associated chains were confirmed as specific for CMV antigens.

This table comes from immunoSEQ multiplex PCR, and its TCRdb copy is limited to in-frame clones, with some not included. The profile covers 300,000 to 350,000 clones, with 70% to 90% appearing a single time and about 0.96% taken by the ten largest. For this clone: Its antigen is still unknown.

The sequencing input was PBMCs. The receptor was isolated from a man in his thirties or forties in good health and CMV-seronegative. V usage is TRBV5-1 and J usage is TRBJ2-1; 7 bases align to TRBD2. In nucleotides, the CDR3 is TGCGCCAGCAGCGCGCTCCCGGGACTACCAAATGAGCAGTTCTTC. Translated, it gives CASSALPGLPNEQFF.